This T cell receptor (beta chain) was identified in a study of T cells after yellow fever vaccination. Study details: Some fractions had low cell numbers, and these were prepared with SMART-Seq v4 Ultra Low Input. Study-wide findings and caveats: Detected again after the booster were most primary-vaccination clones, at about 96% CD4 and 80% to 90% CD8. Only a minor proportion of clonotypes was detected across both CD4 and CD8 compartments.

Note on this clonotype: Its antigen is unidentified.

CDR3 size: 14 residues. Trimming took off 6 bases at V and 1 base at J, with 12 bases between the two ends. The germline CDR1 and CDR2 sequences are LNHDA and SQIVND (reference sequence). The TCR cDNA carried a universal primer site and UMIs from 5'RACE template switching. Via MiXCR, TCRdb re-called the 5' RACE reads, giving one row per CDR3 protein. The repertoire holds about 320,000 distinct CDR3 sequences, with around 4.5% as singletons. The origin of this receptor is a man between 18 and 35 years old who received the YFV17D yellow fever vaccine. This chain joins TRBV19 and TRBJ1-1; D unclear. Sequencing was performed on PBMCs, taken 15 days after the yellow fever booster vaccination. CDR3 region: CASRDGGRNTEAFF. In DNA, the CDR3 is TGTGCCAGTAGAGACGGCGGCCGGAACACTGAAGCTTTCTTT.